This T cell receptor beta chain was sequenced for a study of T cell changes during pregnancy in multiple sclerosis. V was shortened by 0 bases and J by 0 bases, with 12 bases between the two germline ends. CDR1 ENHRY and CDR2 SYGVKD come from the germline V gene. The CDR3 runs to 17 residues. Produced via immunoSEQ multiplex PCR; TCRdb's table is partial and in-frame only. This table holds 73,000 or so clones, 90% found once. The specimen was peripheral blood, collected after pregnancy. The rearrangement joins TRBV10-3 to TRBJ1-3; D possibly corresponds to TRBD1 (5 bases). The source is a female donor in good health, enrolled as a control in a pregnancy study. The CDR3 DNA reads TGTGCCATCAGTGAGTCGGGGCAGATACTCTCTGGAAACACCATATATTTT. This sequence encodes CAISESGQILSGNTIYF.